Listed below are T cell receptor beta chains from one sample, sequenced in a study of CD8+ T cells in alopecia areata. Sequenced by immunoSEQ multiplex PCR; TCRdb stores in-frame clones only, minus some. There are 130,000 or so clones in the sample; about 59% occur only once, and more than 5% lies in the top ten. Sequenced material: CD4+ T cells sorted from blood, taken at week 4, from a patient treated with tofacitinib. The source is a human donor with alopecia areata. Both conserved end residues are part of each CDR3. The D gene is left open where the match is weak.

v_gene: TRBV5-1
d_gene: NA
j_gene: TRBJ2-2
CDR3aa: CASGPGTPDTGELFF

v_gene: TRBV30
d_gene: NA
j_gene: TRBJ2-1
CDR3aa: CAWSVNNPLDEQFF

v_gene: TRBV5-1
d_gene: NA
j_gene: TRBJ1-2
CDR3aa: CASSLDVVSGYTF

v_gene: TRBV18
d_gene: TRBD2
j_gene: TRBJ2-1
CDR3aa: CASSSDKRGYNEQFF

v_gene: TRBV5-1
d_gene: NA
j_gene: TRBJ2-3
CDR3aa: CASSFSSTDTQYF

v_gene: TRBV19
d_gene: NA
j_gene: TRBJ2-2
CDR3aa: CASRIQGTGELFF

v_gene: TRBV4-2
d_gene: NA
j_gene: TRBJ2-2
CDR3aa: CASSLRDRKNTGELFF

v_gene: TRBV5-1
d_gene: TRBD2
j_gene: TRBJ2-1
CDR3aa: CASSMTSGVSYNEQFF

v_gene: TRBV4-1
d_gene: TRBD2
j_gene: TRBJ2-7
CDR3aa: CASSPQGSLAGYYEQYF

v_gene: TRBV23-1
d_gene: TRBD1
j_gene: TRBJ1-4
CDR3aa: CASTPGQPNEKLFF

v_gene: TRBV29-1
d_gene: NA
j_gene: TRBJ2-5
CDR3aa: CSVFDETQYF

v_gene: TRBV5-1
d_gene: TRBD1
j_gene: TRBJ1-1
CDR3aa: CASSVGTGGTEAFF

v_gene: TRBV4-1
d_gene: NA
j_gene: TRBJ2-7
CDR3aa: CASSQMGMGDEQYF

v_gene: TRBV4-3
d_gene: TRBD1
j_gene: TRBJ2-7
CDR3aa: CASSQDAGTGSSYEQYF

v_gene: TRBV27
d_gene: NA
j_gene: TRBJ1-2
CDR3aa: CASSLRGINYGYTF

v_gene: TRBV7-2
d_gene: NA
j_gene: TRBJ1-1
CDR3aa: CASSGAGTGGTEAFF

v_gene: TRBV30
d_gene: NA
j_gene: TRBJ1-2
CDR3aa: CAWSDNRVGGYTF

v_gene: TRBV5-1
d_gene: NA
j_gene: TRBJ1-1
CDR3aa: CASSKGLDTEAFF

v_gene: TRBV20-1
d_gene: NA
j_gene: TRBJ1-2
CDR3aa: CSATDNYGYTF

v_gene: TRBV27
d_gene: TRBD1
j_gene: TRBJ1-2
CDR3aa: CASSPQGANYGYTF

v_gene: TRBV30
d_gene: TRBD2
j_gene: TRBJ2-1
CDR3aa: CAWRMGSGLAKDEQFF

v_gene: TRBV5-4
d_gene: NA
j_gene: TRBJ1-1
CDR3aa: CASSSGRANTEAFF

v_gene: TRBV5-4
d_gene: TRBD2
j_gene: TRBJ2-6
CDR3aa: CASSLRRGDSGANVLTF

v_gene: TRBV7-8
d_gene: TRBD2
j_gene: TRBJ2-5
CDR3aa: CASSWGTSGRGTQYF

v_gene: TRBV28
d_gene: NA
j_gene: TRBJ1-1
CDR3aa: CASSLFGRVFNTEAFF

v_gene: TRBV2
d_gene: NA
j_gene: TRBJ2-3
CDR3aa: CASSVDPAGPDTQYF

v_gene: TRBV29-1
d_gene: NA
j_gene: TRBJ1-4
CDR3aa: CSVEYVQQSEKLFF

v_gene: TRBV11-2
d_gene: TRBD1
j_gene: TRBJ1-4
CDR3aa: CASSLRRQGTEKLFF

v_gene: TRBV5-1
d_gene: TRBD2
j_gene: TRBJ2-7
CDR3aa: CASSSGTSGKEQYF

v_gene: TRBV7-9
d_gene: NA
j_gene: TRBJ1-4
CDR3aa: CASSLDNRGTLFF

v_gene: TRBV7-9
d_gene: TRBD1
j_gene: TRBJ1-3
CDR3aa: CASSRLDRGAGNTIYF

v_gene: TRBV25-1
d_gene: TRBD1
j_gene: TRBJ2-1
CDR3aa: CASSGGTGEYNEQFF

v_gene: TRBV15
d_gene: TRBD2
j_gene: TRBJ2-1
CDR3aa: CATSRDLAGNNEQFF

v_gene: TRBV7-9
d_gene: NA
j_gene: TRBJ2-3
CDR3aa: CASTPGAAPLGDTQYF

v_gene: TRBV4-3
d_gene: TRBD2
j_gene: TRBJ2-1
CDR3aa: CASSQDSMSGSRDEQFF

v_gene: TRBV4-2
d_gene: TRBD1
j_gene: TRBJ1-2
CDR3aa: CASSHPGTENGYTF

v_gene: TRBV9
d_gene: TRBD1
j_gene: TRBJ1-2
CDR3aa: CASSVDREGGYTF

v_gene: TRBV5-1
d_gene: TRBD2
j_gene: TRBJ2-5
CDR3aa: CASSLEVSGEETQYF

v_gene: TRBV27
d_gene: NA
j_gene: TRBJ2-7
CDR3aa: CASSSSGLAYEQYF

v_gene: TRBV5-6
d_gene: NA
j_gene: TRBJ2-5
CDR3aa: CASSWTANQETQYF

v_gene: TRBV10-3
d_gene: TRBD1
j_gene: TRBJ1-2
CDR3aa: CAIRAGTEYGYTF

v_gene: TRBV15
d_gene: NA
j_gene: TRBJ1-4
CDR3aa: CATSINRGIEGEKLFF

v_gene: TRBV29-1
d_gene: NA
j_gene: TRBJ1-2
CDR3aa: CSGTEEIYGYTF

v_gene: TRBV30
d_gene: NA
j_gene: TRBJ1-2
CDR3aa: CAWITLGYGYTF

v_gene: TRBV4-1
d_gene: NA
j_gene: TRBJ2-7
CDR3aa: CASSQGAAISAYEQYF

v_gene: TRBV7-2
d_gene: NA
j_gene: TRBJ2-1
CDR3aa: CASSFVSLGAYNEQFF

v_gene: TRBV14
d_gene: NA
j_gene: TRBJ1-3
CDR3aa: CASSPGGGLGNTIYF

v_gene: TRBV18
d_gene: NA
j_gene: TRBJ1-5
CDR3aa: CASSVGKAGNQPQHF

v_gene: TRBV7-2
d_gene: NA
j_gene: TRBJ2-2
CDR3aa: CASSPRGKGTGELFF